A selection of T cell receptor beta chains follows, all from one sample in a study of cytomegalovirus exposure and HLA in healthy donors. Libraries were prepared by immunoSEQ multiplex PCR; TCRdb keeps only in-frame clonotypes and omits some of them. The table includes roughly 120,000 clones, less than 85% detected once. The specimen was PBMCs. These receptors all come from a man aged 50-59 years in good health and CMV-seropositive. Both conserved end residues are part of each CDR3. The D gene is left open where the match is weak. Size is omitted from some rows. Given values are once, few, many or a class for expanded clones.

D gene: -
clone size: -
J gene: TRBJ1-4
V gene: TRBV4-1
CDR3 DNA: TGCGCCAGCAGCCAAGTGACAGCCCCAACTAATGAAAAACTGTTTTTT
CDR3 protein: CASSQVTAPTNEKLFF

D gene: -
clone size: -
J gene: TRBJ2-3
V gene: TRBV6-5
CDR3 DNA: TGTGCCAGCAGTCCTTACAGGGCAGATACGCAGTATTTT
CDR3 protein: CASSPYRADTQYF

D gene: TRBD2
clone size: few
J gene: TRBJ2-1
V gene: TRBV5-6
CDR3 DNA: TGTGCCAGCAGCTTGGGCCCCCTAGCGGGGTACAATGAGCAGTTCTTC
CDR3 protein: CASSLGPLAGYNEQFF

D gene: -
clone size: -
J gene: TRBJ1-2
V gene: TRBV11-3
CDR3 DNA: TGTGCCAGCAGCTTAGATCCCACAGGTTATGGCTACACCTTC
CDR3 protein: CASSLDPTGYGYTF

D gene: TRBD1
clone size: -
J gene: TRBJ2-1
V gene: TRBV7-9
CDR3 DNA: TGTGCCAGCAGCTCGCCTGACAGGGGGGTTAATGAGCAGTTCTTC
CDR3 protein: CASSSPDRGVNEQFF

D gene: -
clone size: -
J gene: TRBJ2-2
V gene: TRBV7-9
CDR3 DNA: TGTGCCAGCAGCTTAGCCGACACCGGGGAGCTGTTTTTT
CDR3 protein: CASSLADTGELFF

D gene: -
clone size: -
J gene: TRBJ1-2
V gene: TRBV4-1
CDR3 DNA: TGCGCCAGCAGCCAAGATCGTAACTATGGCTACACCTTC
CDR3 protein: CASSQDRNYGYTF

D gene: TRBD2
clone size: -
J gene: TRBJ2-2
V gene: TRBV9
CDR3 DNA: TGTGCCAGCAGCGTAGGAGTCCCCTGGCTAGCGGCAAAAACCGGGGAGCTGTTTTTT
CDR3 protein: CASSVGVPWLAAKTGELFF

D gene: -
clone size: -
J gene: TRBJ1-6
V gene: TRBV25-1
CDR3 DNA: TGTGCCAGCAGTGAATTTTCCAGGGGTCTTTCGCTCCACTTT
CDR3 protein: CASSEFSRGLSLHF

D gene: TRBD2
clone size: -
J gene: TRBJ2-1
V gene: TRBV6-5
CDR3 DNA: TGTGCCAGCAGTTACTCGACTCGGGGGGGCCTCGATGAGCAGTTCTTC
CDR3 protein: CASSYSTRGGLDEQFF

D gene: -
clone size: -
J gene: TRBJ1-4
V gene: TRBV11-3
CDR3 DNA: TGTGCCAGCAGCTTGGGAGGGACTACTAATGAAAAACTGTTTTTT
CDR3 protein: CASSLGGTTNEKLFF

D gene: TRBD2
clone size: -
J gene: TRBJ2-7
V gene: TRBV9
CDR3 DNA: TGTGCCAGCAGCGTAGGACTAGCGGGAAACACCTACGAGCAGTACTTC
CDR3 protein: CASSVGLAGNTYEQYF

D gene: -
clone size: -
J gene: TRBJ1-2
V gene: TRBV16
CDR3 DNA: TGTGCCAGCAGCCAAGTCGGGAACTATGGCTACACCTTC
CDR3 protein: CASSQVGNYGYTF

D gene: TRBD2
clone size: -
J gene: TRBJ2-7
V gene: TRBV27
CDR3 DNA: TGTGCCAGCAGTTTAGGGGCTAGCGGATACGAGCAGTACTTC
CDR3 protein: CASSLGASGYEQYF

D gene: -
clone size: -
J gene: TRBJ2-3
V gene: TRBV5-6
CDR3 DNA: TGTGCCAGCAGAGTTCCGGGGGGCGCAGATACGCAGTATTTT
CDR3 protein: CASRVPGGADTQYF

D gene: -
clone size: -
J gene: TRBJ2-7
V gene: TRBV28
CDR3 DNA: TGTGCCAGCAGTTTGAGGGACACATCCTACGAGCAGTACTTC
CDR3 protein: CASSLRDTSYEQYF

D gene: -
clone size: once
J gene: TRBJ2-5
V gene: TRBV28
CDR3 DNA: TGTGCCAGCACCCGGCGGGGGCGAAGAGGGGAGACCCAGTACTTC
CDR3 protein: CASTRRGRRGETQYF

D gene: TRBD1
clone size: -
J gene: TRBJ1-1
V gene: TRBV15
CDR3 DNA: TGTGCCACCAGCGGTACAGGGGGCCCGAACACTGAAGCTTTCTTT
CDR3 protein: CATSGTGGPNTEAFF

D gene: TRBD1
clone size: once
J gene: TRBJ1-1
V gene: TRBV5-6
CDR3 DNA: TGTGCCAGCAGCCTGGGACAGGTGAACACTGAAGCTTTCTTT
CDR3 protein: CASSLGQVNTEAFF

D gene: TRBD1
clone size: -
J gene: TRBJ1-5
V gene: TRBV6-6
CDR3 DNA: TGTGCCAGCAGTTACGCGGTGGGGACAGCAAATCAGCCCCAGCATTTT
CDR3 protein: CASSYAVGTANQPQHF